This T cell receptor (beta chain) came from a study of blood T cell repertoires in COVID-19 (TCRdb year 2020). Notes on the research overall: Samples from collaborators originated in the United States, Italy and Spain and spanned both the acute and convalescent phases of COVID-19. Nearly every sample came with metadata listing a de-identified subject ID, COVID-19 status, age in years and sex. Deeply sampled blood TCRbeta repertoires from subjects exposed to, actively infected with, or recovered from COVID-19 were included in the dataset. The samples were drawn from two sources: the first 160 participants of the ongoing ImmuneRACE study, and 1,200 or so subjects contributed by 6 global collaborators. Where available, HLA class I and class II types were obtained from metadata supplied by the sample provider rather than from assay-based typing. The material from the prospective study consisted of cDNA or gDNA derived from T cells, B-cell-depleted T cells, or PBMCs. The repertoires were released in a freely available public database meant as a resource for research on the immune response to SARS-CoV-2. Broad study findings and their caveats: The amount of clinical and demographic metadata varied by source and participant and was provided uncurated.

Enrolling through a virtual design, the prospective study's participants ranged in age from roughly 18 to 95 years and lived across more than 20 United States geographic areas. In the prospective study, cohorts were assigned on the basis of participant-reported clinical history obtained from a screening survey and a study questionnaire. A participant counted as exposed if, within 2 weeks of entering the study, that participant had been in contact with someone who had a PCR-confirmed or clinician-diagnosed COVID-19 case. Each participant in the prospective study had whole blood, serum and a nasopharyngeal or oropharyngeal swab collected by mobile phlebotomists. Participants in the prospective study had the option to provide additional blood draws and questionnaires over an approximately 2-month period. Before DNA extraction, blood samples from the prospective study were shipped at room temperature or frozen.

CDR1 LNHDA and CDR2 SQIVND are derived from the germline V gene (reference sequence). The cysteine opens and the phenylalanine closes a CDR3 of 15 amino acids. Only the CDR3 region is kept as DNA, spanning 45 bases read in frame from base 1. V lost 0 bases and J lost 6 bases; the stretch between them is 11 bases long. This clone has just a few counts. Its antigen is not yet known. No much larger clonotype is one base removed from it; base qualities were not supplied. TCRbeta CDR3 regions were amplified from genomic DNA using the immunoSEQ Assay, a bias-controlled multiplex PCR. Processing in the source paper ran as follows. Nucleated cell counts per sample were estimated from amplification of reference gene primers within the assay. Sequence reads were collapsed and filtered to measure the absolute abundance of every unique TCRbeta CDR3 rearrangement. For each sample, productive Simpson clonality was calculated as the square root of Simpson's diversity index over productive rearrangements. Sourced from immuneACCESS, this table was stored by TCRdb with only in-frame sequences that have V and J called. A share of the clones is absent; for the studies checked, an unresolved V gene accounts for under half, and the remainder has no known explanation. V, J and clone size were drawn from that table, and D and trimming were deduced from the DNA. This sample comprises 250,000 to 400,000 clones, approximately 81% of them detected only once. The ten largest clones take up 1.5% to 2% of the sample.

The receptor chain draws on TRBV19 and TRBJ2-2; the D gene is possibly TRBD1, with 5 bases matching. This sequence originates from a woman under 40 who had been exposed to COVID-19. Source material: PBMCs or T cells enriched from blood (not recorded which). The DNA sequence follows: TGTGCCAGTAGTATAGATCATACAGGCCCCGGGGAGCTGTTTTTT. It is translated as CASSIDHTGPGELFF.